The 23 T cell receptor beta chains given below trace back to one sample, sequenced in a study of cytomegalovirus exposure and HLA in healthy donors. The PCR made use of 60 Vbeta and 13 Jbeta primers. Method: immunoSEQ multiplex PCR; TCRdb's copy keeps in-frame clones and lacks some. Seen here are approximately 130,000 clones, roughly 80% observed once, and the top ten hold over 3%. Sequenced material: PBMCs. The origin of the receptors is a woman in her thirties or forties in good health and CMV-seronegative.

The table lists this clone with a few counts. This rearrangement joins TRBV4-3 to TRBJ1-5, with 9 bases lining up with TRBD1. V was pared by 2 bases and J by 7 bases, with 9 bases of the junction left unmatched. This CDR3 has 16 residues. Germline assignment: CDR1 LGHNA and CDR2 YSLEER. CDR3 in DNA: TGCGCCAGCAGCCAAAGCGTAACAGGGGGCTACCAGCCCCAGCATTTT. Its protein product is CASSQSVTGGYQPQHF.

This clone has just one count. The chain combines TRBV7-2 with TRBJ2-7, with 10 nucleotides matching TRBD2. The CDR3 is 13 amino acids. Trimming at V came to 8 bases and at J to 4 bases, leaving 5 bases not matched to a gene. Per the germline V gene, CDR1 is SGHTA and CDR2 is FQGNSA. The CDR3 is CASGKREGYEQYF. CDR3 DNA: TGTGCCAGCGGGAAGCGGGAGGGATACGAGCAGTACTTC.

This chain connects TRBV4-3 to TRBJ2-7; 8 bases are a match to TRBD2. The V and J ends lost 3 bases and 2 bases, in that order; junction bases with no gene match: 9. The CDR3 totals 16 residues. Germline V gene data show CDR1 as LGHNA and CDR2 as YSLEER. The DNA for the CDR3 is TGCGCCAGCAGCCAGAAGGGCGGGGGGAGCCCCTACGAGCAGTACTTC. Translation gives CASSQKGGGSPYEQYF.

The V call is TRBV18, the J call TRBJ1-2, with a weak D call TRBD1 (5 bases). V dropped 2 bases and J dropped 0 bases, with 16 bases sitting between them. CDR1 KGHSH and CDR2 LQKENI come from the germline V gene. There are 17 residues in the CDR3. CDR3 residues: CASSPGAGPKTNYGYTF. Written as DNA, the CDR3 is TGTGCCAGCTCACCAGGGGCAGGGCCCAAGACTAACTATGGCTACACCTTC.

This clone was detected only once. The chain combines TRBV6-1 with TRBJ1-2; tentatively, D is TRBD1 (5 bases). The CDR3 sequence is 15 residues long. Trimming left V 1 base short and J 4 bases short, with 13 bases between. Germline V gene lookup returns CDR1 MNHNS and CDR2 SASEGT. The CDR3: CASSEVIQGVYGYTF. The CDR3 bases are TGTGCCAGCAGTGAAGTTATCCAGGGCGTCTATGGCTACACCTTC.

The genes are TRBV2 and TRBJ2-2; 9 bases line up with TRBD2. CDR3 length: 17 amino acids. Germline CDR1 SNHLY, CDR2 FYNNEI. V shed 7 bases and J 5 bases; nucleotides not matched to a gene: 14. CDR3 in DNA: TGTGCCAGCACTGTAGGAGGCGGGGGGGCTCAAACCGGGGAGCTGTTTTTT. It specifies CASTVGGGGAQTGELFF.

V and J are TRBV7-9 and TRBJ2-5, with unresolved D. This CDR3 region has 14 residues. V lost 3 bases and J 0 bases, leaving 8 bases between the germline ends. In germline, CDR1 is SEHNR, CDR2 FQNEAQ (reference sequence). CDR3 residues: CASSFFTDQETQYF. The CDR3, as DNA: TGTGCCAGCAGCTTTTTTACAGACCAAGAGACCCAGTACTTC.

Only a few counts were recorded for this clone. The rearrangement links TRBV7-3 to TRBJ2-7; the match to TRBD1 covers 7 bases. V shed 5 bases and J 2 bases; nucleotides not matched to a gene: 9. This CDR3 is built from 15 residues. The germline V gene has CDR1 SGHTA and CDR2 FQGTGA. CDR3 loop: CASSLPGTVTYEQYF. CDR3 coding DNA: TGTGCCAGCAGCCTTCCCGGGACAGTTACCTACGAGCAGTACTTC.

The gene calls are TRBV2 and TRBJ1-2, with a tentative D call TRBD1 (6 bases). CDR3 length equals 12 residues. CDR1 and CDR2 (germline): SNHLY, FYNNEI. V gave up 7 bases and J gave up 8 bases, with 14 bases separating them. The CDR3 region has the DNA TGTGCCAGCAACGACAGGTACGGAGGCTACACCTTC. Protein product: CASNDRYGGYTF.

This clone has at least ten counts. The chain links TRBV7-2 to TRBJ1-1, with TRBD1 matching over 8 bases. The junction had 1 base not matched to a gene; V was cut back by 3 bases and J by 4 bases. Germline loops: CDR1 SGHTA, CDR2 FQGNSA. This CDR3 spans 13 amino acids. DNA for the CDR3: TGTGCCAGCAGCTTTGGGACAGGCACTGAAGCTTTCTTT. It encodes CASSFGTGTEAFF.

Only a few counts were recorded for this clone. V gene TRBV5-6 combines with J gene TRBJ2-7; 13 bases agree with TRBD2. CDR1 and CDR2 (germline): SGHDT, YYEEEE. Trimming at V came to 2 bases and at J to 9 bases, leaving 5 bases not matched to a gene. The CDR3 is made up of 14 amino acids. The CDR3 loop is CASSFGTSGDAQYF. DNA for the CDR3: TGTGCCAGCAGCTTCGGGACTAGCGGGGATGCGCAGTACTTC.

This rearrangement joins TRBV7-9 to TRBJ1-3; weak D call: TRBD1 (6 bases). Per the germline V gene, CDR1 is SEHNR and CDR2 is FQNEAQ (reference sequence). With 1 base removed from V and 1 base from J, the gap between germline ends came to 14 bases. CDR3 length equals 17 residues. The CDR3 protein is CASSLVWQGISGNTIYF. CDR3 coding DNA: TGTGCCAGCAGCTTAGTGTGGCAGGGGATATCTGGAAACACCATATATTTT. Together with reference TRBV7-9 and TRBJ1-3, the CDR3 gives the full variable domain: DTGVSQNPRHKITKRGQNVTFRCDPISEHNRLYWYRQTLGQGPEFLTYFQNEAQLEKSRLLSDRFSAERPKGSFSTLEIQRTEQGDSAMYLCASSLVWQGISGNTIYFGEGSWLTVV.

This sequence joins TRBV28 and TRBJ1-1; 9 bases agree with TRBD1. Unmatched junction bases numbered 19, after V lost 5 bases and J lost 6 bases. The CDR3 is 18 amino acids. The germline gives CDR1 MDHEN, CDR2 SYDVKM. Here the CDR3 DNA reads TGTGCCAGCAGTCCGACGGGGTGGAGGCGGACAGGGGAGCCTGAAGCTTTCTTT. Translated: CASSPTGWRRTGEPEAFF.

The J gene is TRBJ2-2, the V gene TRBV9, with 12 positions matching TRBD1. V dropped 1 base and J dropped 6; count of bases not matched to a gene: 10. Germline V gene sequence: CDR1 SGDLS, CDR2 YYNGEE. This CDR3 has 18 amino acids. CDR3 coding DNA: TGTGCCAGCAGCGTAAGAGGTTCGGGGACAGGGGGCCCCGGGGAGCTGTTTTTT. This translates into CASSVRGSGTGGPGELFF.

This chain connects TRBV18 to TRBJ1-4; D is undetermined. This CDR3 spans 12 amino acids. The ends were cut back, 3 bases at V and 6 bases at J, with 5 bases in the middle. The germline V gene encodes CDR1 KGHSH and CDR2 LQKENI. The DNA for the CDR3 is TGTGCCAGCTCACCTCGAGATGAAAAACTGTTTTTT. It codes for CASSPRDEKLFF.

The CDR3 sequence: CASSSASGLEQYF. The CDR3 DNA reads as TGTGCCAGCAGCAGTGCTAGCGGTCTCGAGCAGTACTTC. The rearrangement links TRBV5-4 to TRBJ2-7, with 7 bases aligning to TRBD2. The CDR3 is made up of 13 amino acids. V trimming: 4 bases; J trimming: 6 bases; junction bases outside the gene matches: 7. Germline V gene data show CDR1 as SGHNT and CDR2 as YYREEE (reference sequence).

The gene calls are TRBV4-3 and TRBJ2-3, with TRBD2 matching 9 bases. The CDR3 runs 15 residues. After removal of 1 base from V and 6 bases from J, the junction contained 5 bases not matched to a gene. CDR1 and CDR2 (germline): LGHNA, YSLEER. The CDR3 reads CASSQGPSGMDTQYF. The CDR3 nucleotides read TGCGCCAGCAGCCAAGGGCCTAGCGGGATGGATACGCAGTATTTT.

This chain uses TRBV7-8 with TRBJ2-4; the D gene is possibly TRBD2 (5 bases). Germline CDR1 reads SGHVS; CDR2 reads FQNEAQ. The CDR3 has 15 amino acids. V lost 5 bases, J lost 7 bases, and 18 bases lay in between. CDR3 region: CASSRQPGIWNIQYF. CDR3 bases: TGTGCCAGCAGCCGTCAACCGGGAATATGGAACATTCAGTACTTC.

This clone was detected only once. CDR3 DNA sequence: TGTGCCAGCAGTGTGACAGGGGGCTTGGTGTCCATTTCACCCCTCCACTTT. This translates into CASSVTGGLVSISPLHF. The chain combines TRBV27 with TRBJ1-6, with TRBD1 matching 10 bases. With 5 bases clipped from V and 9 bases from J, the junction kept 13 bases outside the gene matches. Germline CDR1 reads MNHEY; CDR2 reads SMNVEV (reference sequence). This CDR3 is 17 amino acids long.

This clone appeared a single time. V is TRBV7-2 and J is TRBJ2-1; 13 positions match TRBD2. The germline V gene has CDR1 SGHTA and CDR2 FQGNSA. This CDR3 has 16 amino acids. V trimming: 3 bases; J trimming: 6 bases; junction bases outside the gene matches: 5. The CDR3 spells CASSFRLAGGINEQFF. The CDR3 bases are TGTGCCAGCAGCTTCAGACTAGCGGGAGGTATCAATGAGCAGTTCTTC.

J is TRBJ2-5 and V is TRBV19; 7 positions agree with TRBD2. CDR1 LNHDA and CDR2 SQIVND come from the germline V gene (reference sequence). V dropped 3 bases and J dropped 1; count of bases not matched to a gene: 2. The CDR3 consists of 14 residues. CDR3 in amino acids: CASSITGGQETQYF. CDR3 in DNA: TGTGCCAGTAGTATTACGGGGGGCCAAGAGACCCAGTACTTC.

This chain connects TRBV7-6 to TRBJ1-3; 7 bases map to TRBD1. Germline CDR1 reads SGHVS; CDR2 reads FNYEAQ. This CDR3 contains 15 residues. V dropped 5 bases and J dropped 0; count of bases not matched to a gene: 4. CDR3 in DNA: TGTGCCAGCAGCCCCCGGACAGGCTCTGGAAACACCATATATTTT. This encodes CASSPRTGSGNTIYF.

The rearrangement links TRBV7-8 to TRBJ2-2; D perhaps matches TRBD2 (7 bases). The V end lost 2 bases, the J end lost 7 bases, and 11 bases lay between the germline ends. Germline values: CDR1 SGHVS, CDR2 FQNEAQ. The CDR3 totals 14 residues. The CDR3 loop reads CASSLRGASGELFF. The CDR3 DNA sequence: TGTGCCAGCAGCTTACGGGGGGCAAGCGGGGAGCTGTTTTTT.